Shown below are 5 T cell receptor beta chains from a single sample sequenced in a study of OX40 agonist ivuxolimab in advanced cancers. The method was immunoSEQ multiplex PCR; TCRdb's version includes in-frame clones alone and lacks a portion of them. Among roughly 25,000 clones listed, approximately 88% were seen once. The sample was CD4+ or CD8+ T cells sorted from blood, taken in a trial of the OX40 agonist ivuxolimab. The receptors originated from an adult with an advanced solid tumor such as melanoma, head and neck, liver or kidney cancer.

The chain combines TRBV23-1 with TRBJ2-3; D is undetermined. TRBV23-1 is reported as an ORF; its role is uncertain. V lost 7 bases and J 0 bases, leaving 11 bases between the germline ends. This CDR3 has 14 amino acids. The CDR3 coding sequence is TGCGCCAGCAAGGCGGCAGGCAGCACAGATACGCAGTATTTT. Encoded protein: CASKAAGSTDTQYF.

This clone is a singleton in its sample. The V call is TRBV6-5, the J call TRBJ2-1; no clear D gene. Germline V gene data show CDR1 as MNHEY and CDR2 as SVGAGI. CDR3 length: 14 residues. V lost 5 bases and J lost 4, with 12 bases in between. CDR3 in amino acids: CASSPGQLYNEQFF. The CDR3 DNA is TGTGCCAGCAGTCCTGGGCAACTTTACAATGAGCAGTTCTTC.

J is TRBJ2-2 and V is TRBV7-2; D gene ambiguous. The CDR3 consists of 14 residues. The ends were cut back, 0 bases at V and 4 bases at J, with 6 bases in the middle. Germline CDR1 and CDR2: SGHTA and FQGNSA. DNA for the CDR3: TGTGCCAGCAGCTTAGCCCGGCGCACCGGGGAGCTGTTTTTT. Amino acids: CASSLARRTGELFF. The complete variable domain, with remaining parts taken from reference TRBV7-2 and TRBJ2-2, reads GAGVSQSPSNKVTEKGKDVELRCDPISGHTALYWYRQSLGQGLEFLIYFQGNSAPDKSGLPSDRFSAERTGGSVSTLTIQRTQQEDSAVYLCASSLARRTGELFFGEGSRLTVL.

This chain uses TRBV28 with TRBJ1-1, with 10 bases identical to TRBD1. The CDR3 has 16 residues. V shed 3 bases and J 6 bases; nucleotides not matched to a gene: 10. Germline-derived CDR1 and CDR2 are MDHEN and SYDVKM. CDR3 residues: CASSFRPGQGKPEAFF. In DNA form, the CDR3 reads TGTGCCAGCAGTTTTAGACCGGGACAGGGGAAACCTGAAGCTTTCTTT.

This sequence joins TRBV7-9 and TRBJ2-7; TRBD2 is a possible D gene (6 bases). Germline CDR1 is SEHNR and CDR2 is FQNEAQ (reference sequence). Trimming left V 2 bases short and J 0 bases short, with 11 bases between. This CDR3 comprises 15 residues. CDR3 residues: CASSLTAGGSYEQYF. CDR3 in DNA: TGTGCCAGCAGCTTAACAGCCGGGGGCTCCTACGAGCAGTACTTC.